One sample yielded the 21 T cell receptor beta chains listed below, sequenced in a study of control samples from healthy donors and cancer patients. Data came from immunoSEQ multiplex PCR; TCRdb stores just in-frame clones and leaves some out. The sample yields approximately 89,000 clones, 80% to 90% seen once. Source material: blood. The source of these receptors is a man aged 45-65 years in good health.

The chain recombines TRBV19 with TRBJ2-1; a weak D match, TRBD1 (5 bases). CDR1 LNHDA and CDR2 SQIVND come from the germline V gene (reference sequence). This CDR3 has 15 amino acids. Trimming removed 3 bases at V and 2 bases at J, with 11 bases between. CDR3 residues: CASSITSGTYNEQFF. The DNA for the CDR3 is TGTGCCAGTAGTATCACGTCAGGGACCTACAATGAGCAGTTCTTC.

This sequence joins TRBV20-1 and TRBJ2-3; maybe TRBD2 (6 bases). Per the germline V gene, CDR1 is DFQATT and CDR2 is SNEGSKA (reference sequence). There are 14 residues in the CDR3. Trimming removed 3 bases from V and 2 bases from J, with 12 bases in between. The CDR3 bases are TGCAGTGCTAGTAGCGGTTTTCCCACAGATACGCAGTATTTT. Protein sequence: CSASSGFPTDTQYF.

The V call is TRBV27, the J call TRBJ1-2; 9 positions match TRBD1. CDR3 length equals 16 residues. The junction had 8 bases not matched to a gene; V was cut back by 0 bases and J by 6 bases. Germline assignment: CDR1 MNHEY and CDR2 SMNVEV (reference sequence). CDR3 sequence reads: CASSLSPGTGMDGYTF. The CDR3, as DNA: TGTGCCAGCAGTTTATCCCCCGGGACAGGGATGGATGGCTACACCTTC.

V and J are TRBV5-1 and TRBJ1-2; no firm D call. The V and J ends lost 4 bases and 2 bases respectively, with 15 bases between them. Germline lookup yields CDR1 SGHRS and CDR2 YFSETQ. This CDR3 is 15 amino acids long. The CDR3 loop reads CASSPLNPLNYGYTF. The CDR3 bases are TGCGCCAGCAGCCCCCTAAACCCGCTGAACTATGGCTACACCTTC.

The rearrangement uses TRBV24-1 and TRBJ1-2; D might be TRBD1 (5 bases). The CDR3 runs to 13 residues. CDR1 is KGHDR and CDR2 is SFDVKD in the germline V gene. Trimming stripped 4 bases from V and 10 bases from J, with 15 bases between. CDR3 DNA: TGTGCCACCAGTGACCCCACTGACAGAGTCTACACCTTC. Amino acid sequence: CATSDPTDRVYTF.

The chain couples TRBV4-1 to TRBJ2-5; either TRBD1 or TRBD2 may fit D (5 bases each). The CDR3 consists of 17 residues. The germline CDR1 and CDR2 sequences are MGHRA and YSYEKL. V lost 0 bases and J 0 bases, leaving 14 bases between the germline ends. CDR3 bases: TGCGCCAGCAGCCAAGATCCAGGGCGGGTTAACCAAGAGACCCAGTACTTC. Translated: CASSQDPGRVNQETQYF.

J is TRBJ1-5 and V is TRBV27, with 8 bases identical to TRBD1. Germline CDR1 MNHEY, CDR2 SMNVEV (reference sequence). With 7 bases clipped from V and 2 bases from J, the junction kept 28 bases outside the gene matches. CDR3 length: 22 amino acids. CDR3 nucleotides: TGTGCCAGCATCCATGGATGGGTGGTTGGACAGGGCACCCGAATTGGCAATCAGCCCCAGCATTTT. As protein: CASIHGWVVGQGTRIGNQPQHF.

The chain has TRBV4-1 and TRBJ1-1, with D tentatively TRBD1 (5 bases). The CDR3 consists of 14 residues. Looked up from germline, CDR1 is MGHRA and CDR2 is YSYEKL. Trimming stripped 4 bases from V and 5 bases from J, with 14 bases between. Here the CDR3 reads CASSPGEGWTEAFF. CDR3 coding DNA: TGCGCCAGCAGCCCTGGTGAGGGGTGGACTGAAGCTTTCTTT.

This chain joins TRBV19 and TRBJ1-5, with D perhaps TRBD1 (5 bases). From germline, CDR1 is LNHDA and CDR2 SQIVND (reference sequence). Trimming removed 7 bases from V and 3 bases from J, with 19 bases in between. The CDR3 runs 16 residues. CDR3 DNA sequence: TGTGCCAGTAATCAACAGGCTACGGTAGTCAATCAGCCCCAGCATTTT. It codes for CASNQQATVVNQPQHF. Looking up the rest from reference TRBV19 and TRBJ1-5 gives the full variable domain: DGGITQSPKYLFRKEGQNVTLSCEQNLNHDAMYWYRQDPGQGLRLIYYSQIVNDFQKGDIAEGYSVSREKKESFPLTVTSAQKNPTAFYLCASNQQATVVNQPQHFGDGTRLSIL.

The CDR3 is CASTKAVNTEAFF. The CDR3 DNA reads as TGTGCCAGCACCAAGGCTGTGAACACTGAAGCTTTCTTT. The chain carries TRBV11-3 and TRBJ1-1; unclear D gene. V lost 7 bases, J lost 0 bases, and 9 bases lay in between. The CDR3 consists of 13 residues. Germline V lookup: CDR1 SGHNT, CDR2 YENEEA.

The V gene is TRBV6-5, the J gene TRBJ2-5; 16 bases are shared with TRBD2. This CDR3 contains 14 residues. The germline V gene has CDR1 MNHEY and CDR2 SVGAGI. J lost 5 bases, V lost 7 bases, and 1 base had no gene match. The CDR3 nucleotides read TGTGCCAGCAAGGGACTAGCGGGAGGGGAGACCCAGTACTTC. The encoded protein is CASKGLAGGETQYF.

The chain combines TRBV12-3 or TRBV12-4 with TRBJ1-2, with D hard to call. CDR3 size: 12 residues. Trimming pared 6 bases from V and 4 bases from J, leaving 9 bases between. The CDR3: CASSTSTYGYTF. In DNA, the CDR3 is TGTGCCAGCAGCACATCGACCTATGGCTACACCTTC.

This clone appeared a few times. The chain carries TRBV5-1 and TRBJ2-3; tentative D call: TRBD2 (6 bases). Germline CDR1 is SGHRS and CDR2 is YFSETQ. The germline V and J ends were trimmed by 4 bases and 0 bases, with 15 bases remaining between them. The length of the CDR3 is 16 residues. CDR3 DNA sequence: TGCGCCAGCAGCGGACGGACTATTTCTAGCACAGATACGCAGTATTTT. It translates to CASSGRTISSTDTQYF.

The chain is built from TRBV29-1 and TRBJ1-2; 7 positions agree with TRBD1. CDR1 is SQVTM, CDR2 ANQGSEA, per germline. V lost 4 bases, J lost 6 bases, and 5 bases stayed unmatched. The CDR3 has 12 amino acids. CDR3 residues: CSVGGQGDGYTF. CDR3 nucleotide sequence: TGCAGCGTTGGAGGGCAGGGGGATGGCTACACCTTC.

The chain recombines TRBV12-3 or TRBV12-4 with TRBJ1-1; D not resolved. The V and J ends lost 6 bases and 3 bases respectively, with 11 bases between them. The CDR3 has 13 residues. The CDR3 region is CASRKGDYTEAFF. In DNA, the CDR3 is TGTGCCAGCAGGAAGGGTGACTACACTGAAGCTTTCTTT.

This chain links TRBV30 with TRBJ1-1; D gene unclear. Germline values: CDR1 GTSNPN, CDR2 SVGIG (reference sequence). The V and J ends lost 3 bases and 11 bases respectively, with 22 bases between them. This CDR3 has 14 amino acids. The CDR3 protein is CAWRTPGGLFWAFF. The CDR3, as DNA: TGTGCCTGGAGGACTCCCGGAGGGCTGTTCTGGGCTTTCTTT.

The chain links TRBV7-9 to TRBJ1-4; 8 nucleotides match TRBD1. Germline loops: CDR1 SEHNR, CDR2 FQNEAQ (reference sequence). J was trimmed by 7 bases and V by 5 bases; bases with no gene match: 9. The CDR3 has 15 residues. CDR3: CASSDRQGYREKLFF. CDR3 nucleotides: TGTGCCAGCAGCGACCGACAGGGGTATCGTGAAAAACTGTTTTTT.

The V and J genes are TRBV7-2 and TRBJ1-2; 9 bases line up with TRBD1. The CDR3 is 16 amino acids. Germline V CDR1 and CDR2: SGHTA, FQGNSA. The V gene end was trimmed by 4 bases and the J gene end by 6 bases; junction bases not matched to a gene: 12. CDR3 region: CASSSGQGTLIDGYTF. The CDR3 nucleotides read TGTGCCAGCAGCTCGGGACAGGGCACTTTAATTGATGGCTACACCTTC.

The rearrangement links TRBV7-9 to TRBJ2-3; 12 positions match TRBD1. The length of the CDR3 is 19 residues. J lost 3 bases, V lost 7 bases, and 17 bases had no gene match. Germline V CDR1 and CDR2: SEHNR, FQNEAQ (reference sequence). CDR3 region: CASIPMGTGGAHRTDTQYF. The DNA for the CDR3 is TGTGCCAGCATCCCAATGGGGACAGGGGGCGCGCATAGGACAGATACGCAGTATTTT.

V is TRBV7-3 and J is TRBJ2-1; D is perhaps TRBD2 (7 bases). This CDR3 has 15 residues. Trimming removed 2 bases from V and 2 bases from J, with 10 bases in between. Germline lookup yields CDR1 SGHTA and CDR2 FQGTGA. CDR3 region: CASSLPGGPYNEQFF. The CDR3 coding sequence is TGTGCCAGCAGCTTACCGGGGGGCCCCTACAATGAGCAGTTCTTC.

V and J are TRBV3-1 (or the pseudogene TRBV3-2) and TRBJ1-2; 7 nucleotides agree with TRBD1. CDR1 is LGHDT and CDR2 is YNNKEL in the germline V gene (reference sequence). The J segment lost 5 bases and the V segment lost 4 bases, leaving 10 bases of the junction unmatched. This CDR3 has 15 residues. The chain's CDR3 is CASSRRQGDTYGYTF. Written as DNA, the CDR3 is TGTGCCAGCAGCCGAAGACAGGGAGATACATATGGCTACACCTTC.